This T cell receptor beta chain derives from a study of graft-versus-host responses after intestinal transplantation. Whole-study context: In this cohort, recipients had multivisceral, liver-intestinal, or isolated intestinal transplants. Anti-thymocyte globulin induction, then tacrolimus and steroids for about three years, went to all recipients. The study, taken as a whole, reports: When patients had graft-donor T cell macrochimerism, their allografts held high graft-versus-host to host-versus-graft clonal ratios. Declines in HvG clones occurring early post-transplant were associated with peak circulating GvH clone levels.

Trimming at V came to 4 bases and at J to 4 bases, leaving 6 bases not matched to a gene. This CDR3 is 16 amino acids long. Germline V CDR1 and CDR2: SGHNT, YYREEE (reference sequence). Concerning this clone itself: Its matching antigen is unknown.

Data came from immunoSEQ multiplex PCR; TCRdb stores just in-frame clones and leaves some out. The data show about 89,000 clones, with 90% to 95% seen just once and less than 0.1% held by the top ten. This clonotype was obtained from a human donor who received an intestinal transplant. This sample comprised unstimulated CD4+ T cells sorted from spleen or lymph node cells, obtained before intestinal transplant. The chain carries TRBV5-4 and TRBJ2-1, with TRBD2 identical over 12 bases. The CDR3 protein is CASSPLAGGKYNEQFF. CDR3 DNA: TGTGCCAGCAGCCCACTAGCGGGGGGAAAATACAATGAGCAGTTCTTC.